A selection of T cell receptor beta chains follows, all from one sample in a study of cytomegalovirus exposure and HLA in healthy donors. Profiling relied on immunoSEQ multiplex PCR, and the TCRdb table lists in-frame clones only, not all of them. Of hundreds of thousands of clones detected, 80% to 90% appear once; the ten largest clones hold 2.9%. The sequenced material came from PBMCs. The receptor source for this set is a man between 25 and 39 years old in good health and CMV-seronegative. Both conserved end residues are part of each CDR3. The D gene is left open where the match is weak.

d_call	v_call	j_call	cdr3_nt	cdr3_aa
TRBD1	TRBV9	TRBJ1-3	TGTGCCAGCAGCGTAACGACAGGGGGTGGAAACACCATATATTTT	CASSVTTGGGNTIYF
-	TRBV11-2	TRBJ1-1	TGTGCCAGCAGCTCTGACCCAAATCGGAGGAACACTGAAGCTTTCTTT	CASSSDPNRRNTEAFF
TRBD1	TRBV9	TRBJ2-3	TGTGCCAGCAGCGTTCGGACAGGGAGTGGAGGGGGCACTAGCACAGATACGCAGTATTTT	CASSVRTGSGGGTSTDTQYF
-	TRBV6-1	TRBJ1-4	TGTGCCAGCCAAGACTTTATTGAAAAACTGTTTTTT	CASQDFIEKLFF
-	TRBV6-5	TRBJ1-1	TGTGCCAGCAGTTCCACAGGGAATACTGAAGCTTTCTTT	CASSSTGNTEAFF
-	TRBV2	TRBJ2-5	TGTGCCAGCAGTCCCATTTCAGGGCGGGAGACCCAGTACTTC	CASSPISGRETQYF
-	TRBV6-1	TRBJ1-4	TGTGCCAGCAGAACACTAGCTGCAACTAATGAAAAACTGTTTTTT	CASRTLAATNEKLFF
TRBD2	TRBV7-2	TRBJ2-2	TGTGCCAGCAGTAGACTAGCGGGGCAGGGCGGGGAGCTGTTTTTT	CASSRLAGQGGELFF
-	TRBV6-1	TRBJ1-2	TGTGCCAGCAGCCGCCTGGCAGGCTATGGCTACACCTTC	CASSRLAGYGYTF
-	TRBV4-2	TRBJ1-2	TGTGCCAGCAGCCAAGACATCACTGGCAGGGGATCAGGCTACACCTTC	CASSQDITGRGSGYTF
TRBD2	TRBV29-1	TRBJ2-1	TGCAGCGCACTTTCAGCGGGGGGGACTGGTGAGCAGTTCTTC	CSALSAGGTGEQFF
-	TRBV7-2	TRBJ2-1	TGTGCCAGCAGCCCCGACTACTTCTACAATGAGCAGTTCTTC	CASSPDYFYNEQFF
-	TRBV27	TRBJ2-3	TGTGCCAGCAGTTTGGGGGCAGTCACAGATACGCAGTATTTT	CASSLGAVTDTQYF
TRBD1	TRBV19	TRBJ1-5	TGTGCCAGTAGTATAGCCGGACAGGGCAATCAGCCCCAGCATTTT	CASSIAGQGNQPQHF
TRBD2	TRBV28	TRBJ2-1	TGTGCCAGCAGTTTACGGCGGGGGGGCCGCAATGAGCAGTTCTTC	CASSLRRGGRNEQFF
TRBD1	TRBV6-5	TRBJ2-7	TGTGCCAGCAGTCTACAGGGGGCGGTCAACGAGCAGTACTTC	CASSLQGAVNEQYF
TRBD1	TRBV6-4	TRBJ2-3	TGTGCCAGCAAACAGGGGGATACGCAGTATTTT	CASKQGDTQYF
-	TRBV2	TRBJ1-2	TGTGCCAGCAGCCAAGAATACTCTTATGGCTATGGCTACACCTTC	CASSQEYSYGYGYTF
-	TRBV28	TRBJ1-2	TGTGCCAGCAGTTTAGGGCACTATGGCTACACCTTC	CASSLGHYGYTF